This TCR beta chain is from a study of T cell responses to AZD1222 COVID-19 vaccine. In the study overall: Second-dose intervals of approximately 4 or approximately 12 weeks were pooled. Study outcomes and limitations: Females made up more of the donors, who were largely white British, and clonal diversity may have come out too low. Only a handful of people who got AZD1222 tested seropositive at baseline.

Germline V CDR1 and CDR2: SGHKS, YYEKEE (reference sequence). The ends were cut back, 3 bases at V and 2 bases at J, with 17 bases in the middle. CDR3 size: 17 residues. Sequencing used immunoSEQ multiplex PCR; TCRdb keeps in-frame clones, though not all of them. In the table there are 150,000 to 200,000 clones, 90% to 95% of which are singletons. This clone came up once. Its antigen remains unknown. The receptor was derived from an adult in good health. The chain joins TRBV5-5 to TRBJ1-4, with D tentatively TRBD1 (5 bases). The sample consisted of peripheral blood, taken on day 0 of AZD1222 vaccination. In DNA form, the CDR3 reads TGTGCCAGCAGCTCTCGGCCGGGGGAAAGGACTAATGAAAAACTGTTTTTT. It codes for CASSSRPGERTNEKLFF.